The 3 T cell receptor beta chains given below trace back to one sample, sequenced in a study of T cell responses to AZD1222 COVID-19 vaccine. The method was immunoSEQ multiplex PCR; TCRdb's version includes in-frame clones alone and lacks a portion of them. This table holds 40,000 to 45,000 clones, about 82% found once. The source was peripheral blood, collected 28 days after the second dose of the MenACWY control vaccine. The receptors here all came from an adult who received the MenACWY meningococcal vaccine as a control.

This clone was seen only a few times. The chain couples TRBV6-5 to TRBJ1-1; no definite D call. Looked up from germline, CDR1 is MNHEY and CDR2 is SVGAGI. CDR3 length: 15 amino acids. V was shortened by 2 bases and J by 1 base, with 11 bases between the two germline ends. CDR3 region: CASSYRSIKNTEAFF. CDR3 DNA sequence: TGTGCCAGCAGTTACAGATCGATCAAGAACACTGAAGCTTTCTTT.

The chain combines TRBV30 with TRBJ2-7; 8 nucleotides line up with TRBD2. Germline loops: CDR1 GTSNPN, CDR2 SVGIG (reference sequence). The CDR3 loop spans 15 amino acids. Germline trimming cut 2 bases from V and 6 bases from J; bases unmatched to any gene: 12. The CDR3 loop reads CAWSLSSGRTGEQYF. The CDR3 DNA follows: TGTGCCTGGAGTTTGTCCAGCGGGAGAACGGGCGAGCAGTACTTC. The full variable domain, rest sourced from reference TRBV30 and TRBJ2-7, is SQTIHQWPATLVQPVGSPLSLECTVEGTSNPNLYWYRQAAGRGLQLLFYSVGIGQISSEVPQNLSASRPQDRQFILSSKKLLLSDSGFYLCAWSLSSGRTGEQYFGPGTRLTVT.

CDR3: CASRGTAMNTEAFF. The CDR3 DNA follows: TGTGCCAGTAGGGGGACAGCCATGAACACTGAAGCTTTCTTT. The chain carries TRBV19 and TRBJ1-1; 7 positions agree with TRBD1. The CDR3 covers 14 residues. V lost 6 bases, J lost 0 bases, and 4 bases stayed unmatched. Per the germline V gene, CDR1 is LNHDA and CDR2 is SQIVND (reference sequence).